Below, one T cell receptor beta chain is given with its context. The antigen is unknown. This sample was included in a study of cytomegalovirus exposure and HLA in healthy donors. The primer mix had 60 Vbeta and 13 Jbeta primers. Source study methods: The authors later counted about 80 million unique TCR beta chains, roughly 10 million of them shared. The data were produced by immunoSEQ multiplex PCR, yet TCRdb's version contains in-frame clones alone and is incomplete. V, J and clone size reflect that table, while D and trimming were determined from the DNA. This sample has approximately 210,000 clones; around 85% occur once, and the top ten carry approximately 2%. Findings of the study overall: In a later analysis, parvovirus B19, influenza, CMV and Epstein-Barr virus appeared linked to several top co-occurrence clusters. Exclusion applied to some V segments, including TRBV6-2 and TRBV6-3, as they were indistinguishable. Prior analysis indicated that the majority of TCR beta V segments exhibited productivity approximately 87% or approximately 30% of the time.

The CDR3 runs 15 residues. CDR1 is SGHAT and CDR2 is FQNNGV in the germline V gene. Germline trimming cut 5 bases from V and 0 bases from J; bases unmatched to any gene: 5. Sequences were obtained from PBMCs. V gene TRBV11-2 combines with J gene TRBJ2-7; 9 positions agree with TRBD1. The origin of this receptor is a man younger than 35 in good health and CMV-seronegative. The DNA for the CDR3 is TGTGCCAGCAGCCCAGGGACAGGGAGCTCCTACGAGCAGTACTTC. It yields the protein CASSPGTGSSYEQYF.